The 25 T cell receptor beta chains given below trace back to one sample, sequenced in a study of T-cell reconstitution after alpha-beta-depleted transplantation in children. The authors prepared the TCRbeta library with unique molecular identifiers. TCRdb itself ran the PCR reads through MiXCR, one entry per CDR3 protein. The repertoire holds about 980,000 distinct CDR3 sequences, with roughly 29% as singletons. The sample consisted of PBMCs, mostly from graft donor cells, taken 360 days after TCRalphabeta/CD19-depleted stem cell transplant. These receptors came from a boy in the first two years of life who had a stem cell transplant for SCID, so the T cells may come from the graft donor.

This rearrangement joins TRBV4-1 to TRBJ2-7; 8 bases are a match to TRBD1. Germline loops: CDR1 MGHRA, CDR2 YSYEKL. V gave up 1 base and J gave up 3 bases; unmatched junction bases: 5. The CDR3 has 15 residues. CDR3: CASSQGWDRFYEQYF. The CDR3 DNA reads as TGCGCCAGCAGCCAAGGGTGGGACAGGTTCTACGAGCAGTACTTC.

This clonotype was seen a few times. This chain links TRBV5-1 with TRBJ2-5; tentatively, D is TRBD1 (5 bases). CDR1 and CDR2 (germline): SGHRS, YFSETQ. Trimming removed 4 bases at V and 4 bases at J, with 17 bases between. The CDR3 is 15 residues long. CDR3 protein: CASSRIRGSLETQYF. CDR3 nucleotides: TGCGCCAGCAGCCGTATTAGGGGAAGTTTAGAGACCCAGTACTTC.

This clonotype was counted between two and nine times. This chain uses TRBV10-1 with TRBJ2-2; TRBD2 is a possible D gene (6 bases). The CDR3 consists of 17 residues. Germline CDR1 reads WNHNN; CDR2 reads SYGVQD (reference sequence). Trimming stripped 5 bases from V and 2 bases from J, with 18 bases between. CDR3 in DNA: TGCGCCAGCAGTCCCAGGAGGGCAGGAGGTAACACCGGGGAGCTGTTTTTT. It yields the protein CASSPRRAGGNTGELFF.

There are a few counts of this clonotype. The chain has TRBV24-1 and TRBJ2-1, with TRBD1 matching over 8 bases. The CDR3 spans 16 residues. The J segment lost 0 bases and the V segment lost 3 bases, leaving 3 bases of the junction unmatched. Germline CDR1 is KGHDR and CDR2 is SFDVKD. The CDR3 DNA sequence: TGTGCCACCAGTGATGCGACAGGGGACTCCTACAATGAGCAGTTCTTC. Encoded protein: CATSDATGDSYNEQFF.

J is TRBJ2-1 and V is TRBV7-6, with D perhaps TRBD1 or TRBD2 (5 bases each). The CDR3 loop spans 16 amino acids. Looked up from germline, CDR1 is SGHVS and CDR2 is FNYEAQ. Trimming shortened V by 1 base and J by 0 bases, and 10 bases separated the two germline ends. CDR3: CASSLGEGSSYNEQFF. For the CDR3, the DNA is TGTGCCAGCAGCTTAGGAGAGGGGAGCTCCTACAATGAGCAGTTCTTC. The whole variable domain, remainder taken from reference TRBV7-6 and TRBJ2-1, is GAGVSQSPRYKVTKRGQDVALRCDPISGHVSLYWYRQALGQGPEFLTYFNYEAQQDKSGLPNDRFSAERPEGSISTLTIQRTEQRDSAMYRCASSLGEGSSYNEQFFGPGTRLTVL.

This clonotype showed up just a few times. The gene calls are TRBV10-3 and TRBJ2-3, with TRBD2 identical over 16 bases. V lost 2 bases, J lost 6 bases, and 5 bases stayed unmatched. This CDR3 contains 17 residues. From germline, CDR1 is ENHRY and CDR2 SYGVKD. CDR3 amino acids: CAISEPPGLAGGDTQYF. Here the CDR3 DNA reads TGTGCCATCAGTGAGCCCCCGGGACTAGCGGGGGGGGATACGCAGTATTTT.

This clonotype was counted only a few times. This chain links TRBV6-4 with TRBJ1-1; no clear D. CDR1 is MRHNA, CDR2 SNTAGT, per germline. V lost 6 bases and J lost 3, with 14 bases in between. There are 14 residues in the CDR3. The CDR3 DNA reads as TGTGCCAGCAGGGCTTCCGGGAGGCACACTGAAGCTTTCTTT. Residues: CASRASGRHTEAFF.

There are a few counts of this clonotype. The chain links TRBV20-1 to TRBJ2-2; D not certain. CDR3 length: 14 residues. Looked up from germline, CDR1 is DFQATT and CDR2 is SNEGSKA (reference sequence). CDR3: CSGRSGSGTGELFF. The CDR3 coding sequence is TGCAGCGGTCGATCCGGTTCGGGCACCGGGGAGCTGTTTTTT.

V and J are TRBV28 and TRBJ2-1; D is possibly TRBD2 (6 bases). The germline V gene encodes CDR1 MDHEN and CDR2 SYDVKM. CDR3 size: 15 residues. V was shortened by 4 bases and J by 3 bases, with 13 bases between the two germline ends. CDR3 nucleotide sequence: TGTGCCAGCAGTTACGGGGGACCGGACTACAATGAGCAGTTCTTC. Its protein is CASSYGGPDYNEQFF.

Only one count was recorded for this clonotype. The chain employs TRBV7-7 and TRBJ2-5; 11 bases line up with TRBD1. The junction had 12 bases not matched to a gene; V was cut back by 5 bases and J by 4 bases. Germline V gene lookup returns CDR1 SSHAT and CDR2 FNYEAQ (reference sequence). This CDR3 spans 17 amino acids. The CDR3 loop is CASSDGQGAYWSETQYF. CDR3 nucleotide sequence: TGTGCCAGCAGCGATGGACAGGGGGCCTATTGGTCAGAGACCCAGTACTTC.

The chain couples TRBV20-1 to TRBJ2-7; no reliable D call. This CDR3 is built from 14 residues. V was pared by 0 bases and J by 4 bases, with 13 bases between. CDR1 is DFQATT and CDR2 is SNEGSKA in the germline V gene (reference sequence). The CDR3 spells CSARDRRVPYEQYF. CDR3 DNA: TGCAGTGCTAGAGATCGACGGGTCCCGTACGAGCAGTACTTC.

V usage is TRBV4-3 and J usage is TRBJ1-1; tentatively, D is TRBD1 (5 bases). Between the trimmed V and J ends, which lost 0 bases and 14 bases, there was a span of 13 bases. The CDR3 sequence is 12 residues long. From germline, CDR1 is LGHNA and CDR2 YSLEER. The CDR3 DNA reads as TGCGCCAGCAGCCAAGATCTGGGGGAGATCTTCTTT. This sequence encodes CASSQDLGEIFF.

The V gene is TRBV5-5, the J gene TRBJ2-1, with TRBD1 matching 9 bases. This CDR3 is built from 15 residues. V trimming: 2 bases; J trimming: 10 bases; junction bases outside the gene matches: 10. Germline CDR1 and CDR2: SGHKS and YYEKEE (reference sequence). Written as DNA, the CDR3 is TGTGCCAGCAGCTTCTTGGGACAGGGAGGGCTGGAGCAGTTCTTC. Its protein product is CASSFLGQGGLEQFF.

The chain couples TRBV20-1 to TRBJ1-2, with unresolved D. V lost 5 bases to trimming and J lost 7 bases, with 11 bases between them. The V gene's germline CDR1 is DFQATT and CDR2 SNEGSKA (reference sequence). The CDR3 covers 11 residues. CDR3 region: CSADPDVGYTF. Here the CDR3 DNA reads TGCAGTGCTGACCCCGACGTTGGCTACACCTTC.

The chain has TRBV4-1 and TRBJ2-7, with D possibly TRBD2 on 7 matching bases. V lost 1 base and J 2 bases, leaving 12 bases between the germline ends. The CDR3 covers 15 residues. Germline CDR1 and CDR2: MGHRA and YSYEKL. CDR3: CASSQGGGSPYEQYF. The CDR3, as DNA: TGCGCCAGCAGCCAAGGCGGGGGCTCTCCCTACGAGCAGTACTTC.

This clonotype was observed a handful of times. CDR3 coding DNA: TGCAGCGTTCGGGGTATCGGGAGGACTGAAGCTTTCTTT. This gives the protein CSVRGIGRTEAFF. The chain has TRBV29-1 and TRBJ1-1; D gene unclear. CDR3 length: 13 amino acids. In germline, CDR1 is SQVTM, CDR2 ANQGSEA. V shed 5 bases and J shed 5 bases, with 15 bases lying between them.

This chain links TRBV29-1 with TRBJ1-2; D is undetermined. The CDR3 covers 13 residues. The germline V and J ends were trimmed by 1 base and 3 bases, with 9 bases remaining between them. The V gene's germline CDR1 is SQVTM and CDR2 ANQGSEA. The CDR3 loop is CSVEGLDYYGYTF. The CDR3 DNA reads TGCAGCGTTGAAGGCCTGGATTACTATGGCTACACCTTC.

This chain connects TRBV7-9 to TRBJ2-5, with 8 bases fitting TRBD1. CDR3 length: 16 amino acids. V dropped 2 bases and J dropped 5; count of bases not matched to a gene: 10. The germline gives CDR1 SEHNR, CDR2 FQNEAQ (reference sequence). This CDR3 is CASSLLDRGRPETQYF. The DNA of the CDR3 is TGTGCCAGCAGCTTACTCGACAGGGGCCGACCGGAGACCCAGTACTTC.

V usage is TRBV4-1 and J usage is TRBJ2-2; D is undetermined. The CDR3 contains 15 residues. Trimming stripped 2 bases from V and 1 base from J, with 8 bases between. Germline lookup yields CDR1 MGHRA and CDR2 YSYEKL. The CDR3 here is CASSQLTVNTGELFF. CDR3 sequence (DNA): TGCGCCAGCAGCCAATTGACGGTGAACACCGGGGAGCTGTTTTTT.

This clonotype was detected a few times. The chain joins TRBV4-1 to TRBJ2-1, with TRBD2 matching over 10 bases. V was pared by 0 bases and J by 4 bases, with 6 bases of the junction left unmatched. The CDR3 totals 17 residues. Germline values: CDR1 MGHRA, CDR2 YSYEKL. CDR3 region: CASSQEPSGGAYNEQFF. For the CDR3, the DNA is TGCGCCAGCAGCCAAGAACCAAGCGGGGGGGCTTACAATGAGCAGTTCTTC.

This clonotype was counted a few times. V and J are TRBV12-3 or TRBV12-4 and TRBJ2-1; the D gene is possibly TRBD1 (5 bases). The CDR3 is 16 amino acids. The ends were cut back, 4 bases at V and 4 bases at J, with 17 bases in the middle. CDR3 DNA: TGTGCCAGCAGTTCACCCGCAGGGATACCTTACAATGAGCAGTTCTTC. This encodes CASSSPAGIPYNEQFF.

The rearrangement links TRBV12-3 or TRBV12-4 to TRBJ1-1, with D possibly being TRBD1 (6 bases). The CDR3 totals 14 residues. Trimming took 7 bases from V and 2 from J, leaving 14 bases between them. CDR3 amino acids: CASTPWTANTEAFF. DNA for the CDR3: TGTGCCAGCACCCCCTGGACAGCAAACACTGAAGCTTTCTTT.

This clonotype was counted only a few times. The rearrangement links TRBV4-1 to TRBJ2-2; 12 positions agree with TRBD2. The CDR3 extends over 20 amino acids. Germline assignment: CDR1 MGHRA and CDR2 YSYEKL. With 4 bases clipped from V and 3 bases from J, the junction kept 15 bases outside the gene matches. The CDR3 DNA is TGCGCCAGCAGCCGCCAACCCAGAACTAGCGGGGGGTCATACACCGGGGAGCTGTTTTTT. As protein: CASSRQPRTSGGSYTGELFF.

The gene calls are TRBV18 and TRBJ2-7, with D possibly being TRBD2 (5 bases). The CDR3 extends over 11 amino acids. The V gene lost 6 bases and the J gene lost 6 bases, with 9 bases spanning the gap. Germline CDR1 is KGHSH and CDR2 is LQKENI. The CDR3: CASSERAEQYF. The CDR3 region has the DNA TGTGCCAGCTCCGAGAGGGCCGAGCAGTACTTC.

The V call is TRBV11-2, the J call TRBJ1-2; 9 positions agree with TRBD1. Germline lookup yields CDR1 SGHAT and CDR2 FQNNGV. This CDR3 region has 15 residues. With 3 bases clipped from V and 7 bases from J, the junction kept 9 bases outside the gene matches. Here the CDR3 reads CASSFPGQGVTGYTF. For the CDR3, the DNA is TGTGCCAGCAGCTTTCCGGGACAGGGCGTAACTGGCTACACCTTC.